The 9 T cell receptor beta chains in this list originate from one sample, sequenced in a study of cytomegalovirus exposure and HLA in healthy donors. Primers included in the PCR were 60 Vbeta and 13 Jbeta primers. Assay used: immunoSEQ multiplex PCR; TCRdb lists only in-frame clones, some missing. The sample includes roughly 43,000 clones, approximately 80% of them seen just once. Sequencing used PBMCs. The receptors come from a man younger than 45 in good health and CMV-seronegative.

This clone was seen once. The chain is built from TRBV27 and TRBJ2-2, with 7 bases that match TRBD1. CDR3 length equals 14 residues. Germline values: CDR1 MNHEY, CDR2 SMNVEV (reference sequence). After removal of 10 bases from V and 4 bases from J, the junction contained 9 bases not matched to a gene. As DNA, the CDR3 is TGTGCCACCGGGACAGAATATCCCACCGGGGAGCTGTTTTTT. Its protein is CATGTEYPTGELFF.

The genes are TRBV7-6 and TRBJ2-3; D may be TRBD2 (6 bases). The germline V gene encodes CDR1 SGHVS and CDR2 FNYEAQ. V was shortened by 5 bases and J by 3 bases, with 12 bases between the two germline ends. The CDR3 totals 14 residues. DNA for the CDR3: TGTGCCAGCAGCCCCGGCAGCGGGACAGATACGCAGTATTTT. Translating gives CASSPGSGTDTQYF.

The genes are TRBV7-2 and TRBJ2-1; TRBD2 aligns across 9 bases. With V trimmed by 5 bases and J by 0 bases, 5 bases remained unmatched. Germline V gives CDR1 SGHTA, CDR2 FQGNSA. The CDR3 has 16 residues. The CDR3 loop is CASSALAGSSYNEQFF. The CDR3 DNA follows: TGTGCCAGCAGCGCCCTAGCGGGGAGCTCCTACAATGAGCAGTTCTTC.

CDR3 sequence reads: CASSPDGQGYYGYTF. The DNA for the CDR3 is TGTGCCAGCAGCCCAGACGGACAGGGCTACTATGGCTACACCTTC. The chain carries TRBV9 and TRBJ1-2; 8 bases are a match to TRBD1. The CDR3 sequence is 15 residues long. J was trimmed by 3 bases and V by 4 bases; bases with no gene match: 8. Germline loops: CDR1 SGDLS, CDR2 YYNGEE. The whole variable domain, remainder taken from reference TRBV9 and TRBJ1-2, is DSGVTQTPKHLITATGQRVTLRCSPRSGDLSVYWYQQSLDQGLQFLIQYYNGEERAKGNILERFSAQQFPDLHSELNLSSLELGDSALYFCASSPDGQGYYGYTFGSGTRLTVV.

This clone was found once. The J gene is TRBJ2-1, the V gene TRBV5-1, with 7 bases matching TRBD1. V trimming: 0 bases; J trimming: 8 bases; junction bases outside the gene matches: 5. Germline CDR1 and CDR2: SGHRS and YFSETQ. This CDR3 comprises 14 residues. CDR3 coding DNA: TGCGCCAGCAGCTTGGGAGGGACAGACTATGAGCAGTTCTTC. Amino acid sequence: CASSLGGTDYEQFF.

CDR3 loop: CASSMGIRGTQHF. The CDR3 nucleotides are TGTGCCAGCAGCATGGGTATACGAGGGACCCAGCATTTT. V usage is TRBV14 and J usage is TRBJ1-5; no firm D call. Trimming stripped 5 bases from V and 11 bases from J, with 16 bases between. This CDR3 has 13 residues. Germline assignment: CDR1 SGHDN and CDR2 FVKESK.

V is TRBV2 and J is TRBJ1-4, with 7 positions matching TRBD1. CDR3 length: 14 amino acids. Germline CDR1 and CDR2: SNHLY and FYNNEI. V gave up 6 bases and J gave up 0 bases; unmatched junction bases: 1. The CDR3: CASRDRATNEKLFF. The DNA for the CDR3 is TGTGCCAGCAGAGACAGGGCAACTAATGAAAAACTGTTTTTT.

V gene TRBV2 combines with J gene TRBJ2-7; D call uncertain. Trimming stripped 6 bases from V and 11 bases from J, with 14 bases between. Per the germline V gene, CDR1 is SNHLY and CDR2 is FYNNEI. This CDR3 region has 11 residues. The CDR3 here is CASSRVSGEYF. The CDR3 DNA reads TGTGCCAGCAGCCGCGTCTCTGGAGAGTACTTC.

The CDR3 DNA sequence: TGTGCCAGTAGTATGGTAGCGGGGTTTAATCAGCCCCAGCATTTT. This translates into CASSMVAGFNQPQHF. The chain couples TRBV19 to TRBJ1-5; the D is unclear. CDR1 and CDR2 from the germline V gene are LNHDA and SQIVND (reference sequence). This CDR3 contains 15 residues. V lost 3 bases to trimming and J lost 4 bases, with 13 bases between them.